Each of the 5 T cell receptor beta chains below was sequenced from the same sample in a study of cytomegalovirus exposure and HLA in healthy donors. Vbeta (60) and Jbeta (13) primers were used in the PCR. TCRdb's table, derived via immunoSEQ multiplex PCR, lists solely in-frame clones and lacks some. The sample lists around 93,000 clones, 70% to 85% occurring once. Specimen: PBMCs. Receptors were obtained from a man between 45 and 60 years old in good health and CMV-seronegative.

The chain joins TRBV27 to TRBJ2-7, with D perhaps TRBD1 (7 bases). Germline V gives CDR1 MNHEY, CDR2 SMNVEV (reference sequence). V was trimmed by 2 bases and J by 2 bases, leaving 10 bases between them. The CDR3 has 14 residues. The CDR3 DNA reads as TGTGCCAGCAGTTTACAGGGGGAGGCCTACGAGCAGTACTTC. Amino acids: CASSLQGEAYEQYF.

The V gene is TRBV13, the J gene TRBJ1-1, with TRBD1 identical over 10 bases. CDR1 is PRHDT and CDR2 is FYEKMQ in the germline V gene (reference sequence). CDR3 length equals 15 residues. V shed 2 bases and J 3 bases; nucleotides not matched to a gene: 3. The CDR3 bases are TGTGCCAGCAGCTTACGGACAGGGGGGTACACTGAAGCTTTCTTT. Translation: CASSLRTGGYTEAFF. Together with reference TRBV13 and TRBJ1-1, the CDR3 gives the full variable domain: AAGVIQSPRHLIKEKRETATLKCYPIPRHDTVYWYQQGPGQDPQFLISFYEKMQSDKGSIPDRFSAQQFSDYHSELNMSSLELGDSALYFCASSLRTGGYTEAFFGQGTRLTVV.

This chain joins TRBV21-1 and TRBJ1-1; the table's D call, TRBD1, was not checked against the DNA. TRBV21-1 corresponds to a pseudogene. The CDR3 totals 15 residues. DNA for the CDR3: TGTGCCAGCAGCTCCCCTTGGGGGCCTTCCACTGAAGCTTTCTTT. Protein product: CASSSPWGPSTEAFF.

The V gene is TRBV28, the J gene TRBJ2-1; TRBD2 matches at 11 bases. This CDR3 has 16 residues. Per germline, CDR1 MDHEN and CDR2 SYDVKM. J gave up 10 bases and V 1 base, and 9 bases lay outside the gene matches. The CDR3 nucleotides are TGTGCCAGCAGTTTATCGGGTAGCGGGAGGGTGAGCGAGCAGTTCTTC. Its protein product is CASSLSGSGRVSEQFF.

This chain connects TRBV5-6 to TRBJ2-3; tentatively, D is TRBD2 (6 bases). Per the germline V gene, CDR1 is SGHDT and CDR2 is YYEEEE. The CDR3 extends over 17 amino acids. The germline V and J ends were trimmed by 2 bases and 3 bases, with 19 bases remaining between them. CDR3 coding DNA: TGTGCCAGCAGCTTTGGGACGGGACTCCGCGTGACAGATACGCAGTATTTT. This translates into CASSFGTGLRVTDTQYF.